Listed here is a single T cell receptor (beta chain). The target of this receptor is not known. Base qualities are not recorded, but no much larger clone differs from it by a single base. Roughly 1.9 micrograms of genomic DNA were extracted from cryopreserved PBMCs for TCR beta library preparation. Longitudinal blood samples from CLL patients receiving ibrutinib monotherapy were subjected to high-throughput TCR beta sequencing. The patients took part in an open-label, single-center phase 2 trial of ibrutinib monotherapy. The cysteine opens and the phenylalanine closes a CDR3 of 16 amino acids. Left in the record is the CDR3 DNA by itself, 48 bases read in frame from the first base. In the germline V gene, CDR1 corresponds to SGHRS and CDR2 to YFSETQ. V is reduced by 2 bases and J by 3 bases, leaving a spacing of 15 bases between them. The goal of deep resolution MiSeq sequencing was a depth between 1 in 1 million and 1 in 200,000 T cells, and coverage averaged 10x per clonotype. The immunoSEQ hsTCRB Kit was used to generate TCR beta libraries. The source study handled its data this way. The data were analyzed with ImmunoSEQ Analyzer and ImmunoSEQ Data Assistant, and V, D and J gene assignments followed IMGT definitions. Clonality, which ranges from 0 to 1, was calculated by subtracting the normalized Shannon entropy of productive rearrangement frequencies from one. Only overrepresented clonotypes making up at least 0.05% of the repertoire of each patient were included in the public clonotype analysis. Repertoires from 10 to 15 age-matched healthy donors in immuneACCESS were used as clonality controls. Imported from immuneACCESS, the table was reduced by TCRdb to in-frame sequences with V and J called. These copies leave out some clones; in studies compared against another copy, an unresolved V gene accounts for under half, and the cause of the remainder is not known. The V and J calls and clone size were taken over from that table, and D and trimming were inferred from the DNA. This sample comprises approximately 300,000 clones, just under 80% of them detected only once. 5.5% to 8% of the sample goes to the ten largest clones.

The sample comes from a study of cytotoxic CD8 clonotypes in ibrutinib-treated CLL (dated by TCRdb to the early 2020s). The study in broad terms: The cohort was composed of ten to eleven relapsed/refractory and about 15 treatment-naive patients; IGHV unmutated status was identified in under 18 patients. Responses were partial in 25 or so patients and complete in 2; after median roughly 69 months follow-up, approximately 15 stayed in remission and about 12 progressed. Cryopreserved peripheral blood mononuclear cells were collected before treatment, at response, and at either disease progression or sustained remission. Of the approximately 86 people in the trial, about two dozen had longitudinal samples available. On average, each sample yielded 255,043 productive templates and roughly 95,000 productive rearrangements. Samples at response were collected after a median of approximately twelve months of treatment, with a range of about 6 to 36 months.

Beyond this particular receptor, the publication reports: Baseline clonality exceeded that of age-matched healthy donors and correlated strongly with circulating CD8+ T-cell counts. Lymph node repertoires were not examined, and the timing of sampling was not matched between patients in sustained remission and those whose disease progressed. At ibrutinib response clonality went up, during sustained remission it held steady, and at progression it dropped back toward baseline. Public clonotypes were rare and either shrank or stayed stable during treatment, and the rise in clonality at ibrutinib response reflected expansion of private clonotypes.

The material was PBMCs, obtained before ibrutinib treatment. Recombination linked TRBV5-1 to TRBJ1-5, with no confidently assigned D gene. This receptor was identified in a human donor with chronic lymphocytic leukemia. The CDR3 protein sequence reads: CASSLWPDRDNQPQHF. The nucleotide sequence is given as TGCGCCAGCAGCTTATGGCCAGACCGAGACAATCAGCCCCAGCATTTT.